The rows below give T cell receptor beta chains drawn from one sample of a study of T cell responses to AZD1222 COVID-19 vaccine. Method: immunoSEQ multiplex PCR; TCRdb's copy keeps in-frame clones and lacks some. Of about 220,000 clones in the sample, around 93% were seen once. Source: peripheral blood, taken on day 0 of MenACWY control vaccination. Receptors originate from an adult in good health. The CDR3 runs from the conserved cysteine through the conserved F or W. A D gene is named only where the DNA matches it firmly. Expanded clones are given a class, and other clones once, few, many or no size at all.

TRBV4-1	TRBD1	.	TRBJ1-2	CASSQGLGTGDGYTF	TGCGCCAGCAGCCAAGGCCTAGGGACAGGGGATGGCTACACCTTC
TRBV18	TRBD2	.	TRBJ2-1	CASSPPGLAGGYNEQFF	TGTGCCAGCTCACCACCGGGACTAGCGGGGGGCTACAATGAGCAGTTCTTC
TRBV5-5	TRBD1	.	TRBJ2-2	CASSTGQKNTGELFF	TGTGCCAGCAGCACGGGACAGAAGAACACCGGGGAGCTGTTTTTT
TRBV3-1/TRBV3-2	.	.	TRBJ1-3	CASSQILSSSGNTIYF	TGTGCCAGCAGCCAAATCTTATCGAGCTCTGGAAACACCATATATTTT
TRBV2	.	.	TRBJ1-4	CASSEAGVNNEKLFF	TGTGCCAGCAGTGAAGCGGGTGTTAATAATGAAAAACTGTTTTTT
TRBV6-2/TRBV6-3	.	.	TRBJ2-1	CASSRLNNEQFF	TGTGCCAGCAGTCGCCTCAACAATGAGCAGTTCTTC
TRBV5-1	.	.	TRBJ1-3	CASSLEPGAGNTIYF	TGCGCCAGCAGCTTAGAACCGGGGGCTGGAAACACCATATATTTT
TRBV19	.	once	TRBJ1-4	CASIGQGEGEGLFF	TGTGCCAGTATCGGCCAGGGAGAGGGTGAAGGACTGTTTTTT
TRBV18	.	.	TRBJ1-1	CASSQDRNTEAFF	TGTGCCAGCTCCCAGGACAGGAACACTGAAGCTTTCTTT
TRBV6-5	.	once	TRBJ2-1	CASSYSGSEQFF	TGTGCCAGCAGTTACTCTGGCAGCGAGCAGTTCTTC
TRBV6-5	.	.	TRBJ1-5	CASALARSSNQPQHF	TGTGCCAGCGCCCTTGCCAGGTCGAGCAATCAGCCCCAGCATTTT
TRBV11-2	.	.	TRBJ1-1	CASSLDRDEAFF	TGTGCCAGCAGCTTAGACCGGGATGAAGCTTTCTTT
TRBV6-5	.	.	TRBJ1-4	CASSYSSAPVGEKLFF	TGTGCCAGCAGTTACTCGTCAGCCCCCGTAGGAGAAAAACTGTTTTTT
TRBV3-1/TRBV3-2	.	.	TRBJ1-1	CASSQDLVTEAFF	TGTGCCAGCAGCCAAGATCTCGTCACTGAAGCTTTCTTT